This T cell receptor (beta chain) was retrieved from a study of shared clonotypes between healthy human individuals. Study results and limitations: Large sequencing depth failed to make sorted-subset sequencing complete, rarefaction showed. Generally, naive subsets (rather than memory subsets) showed larger estimated richness. In this cohort, only blood was sampled, and tissue repertoires likely differ.

This clone came up once. Its antigen is not identified. The CDR3 totals 12 residues. Looked up from germline, CDR1 is WSHSY and CDR2 is SAAADI. Losses at the gene ends were 6 bases for V and 6 bases for J; bases not matched to a gene: 0. In the source study's methods: ImmunoSEQ gave junction-only sequences without quality scores, so filtering differed. TCRdb's table, derived via immunoSEQ multiplex PCR, lists solely in-frame clones and lacks some. That table furnishes V, J and clone size, whereas the DNA furnished D and trimming. The sample has around 2,000,000 clones, 90% to 95% seen once. The rearrangement joins TRBV10-2 to TRBJ2-2; 8 bases map to TRBD1. Sequencing was carried out using naive CD4+ T cells sorted from blood. The subset was: CD45RA+ positively selected. The sequence derives from a man aged 18 to 30 in good health. The CDR3 bases are TGCGCCAGCAGGACAGGGGCCGGGGAGCTGTTTTTT. This sequence encodes CASRTGAGELFF.